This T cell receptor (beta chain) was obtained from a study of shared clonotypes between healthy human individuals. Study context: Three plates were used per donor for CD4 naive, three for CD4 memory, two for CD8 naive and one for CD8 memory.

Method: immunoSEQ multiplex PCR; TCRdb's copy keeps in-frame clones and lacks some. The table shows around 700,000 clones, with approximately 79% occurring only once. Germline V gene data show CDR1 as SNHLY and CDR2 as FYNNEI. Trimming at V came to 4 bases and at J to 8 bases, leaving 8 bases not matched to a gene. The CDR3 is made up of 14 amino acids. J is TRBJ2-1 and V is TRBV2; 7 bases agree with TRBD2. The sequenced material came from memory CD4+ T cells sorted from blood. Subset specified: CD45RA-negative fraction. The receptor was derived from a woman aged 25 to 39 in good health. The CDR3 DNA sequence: TGTGCCAGCAGTGGGAGGACTAGTTCCTATGAGCAGTTCTTC. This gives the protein CASSGRTSSYEQFF.